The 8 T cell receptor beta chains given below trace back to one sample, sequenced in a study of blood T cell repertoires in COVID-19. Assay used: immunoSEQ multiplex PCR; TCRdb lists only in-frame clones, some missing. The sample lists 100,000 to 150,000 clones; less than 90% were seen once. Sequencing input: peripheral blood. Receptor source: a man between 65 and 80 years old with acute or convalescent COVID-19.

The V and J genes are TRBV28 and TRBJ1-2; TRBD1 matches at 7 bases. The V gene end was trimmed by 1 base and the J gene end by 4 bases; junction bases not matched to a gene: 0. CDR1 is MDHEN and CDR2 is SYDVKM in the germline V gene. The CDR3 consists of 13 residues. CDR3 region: CASSLSGGYGYTF. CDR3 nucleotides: TGTGCCAGCAGTTTATCAGGGGGCTATGGCTACACCTTC.

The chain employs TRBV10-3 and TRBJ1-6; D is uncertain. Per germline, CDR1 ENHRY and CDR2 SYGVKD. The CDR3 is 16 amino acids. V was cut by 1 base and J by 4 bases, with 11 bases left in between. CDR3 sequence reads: CAISEFVHSYNSPLHF. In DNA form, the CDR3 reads TGTGCCATCAGTGAGTTCGTCCACTCATATAATTCACCCCTCCACTTT.

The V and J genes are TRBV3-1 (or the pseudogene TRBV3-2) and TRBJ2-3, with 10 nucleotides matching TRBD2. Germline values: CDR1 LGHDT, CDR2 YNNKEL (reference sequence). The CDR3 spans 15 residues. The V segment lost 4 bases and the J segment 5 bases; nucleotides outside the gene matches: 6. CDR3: CASSLQQRGGDTQYF. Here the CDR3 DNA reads TGTGCCAGCAGCCTCCAGCAGCGGGGGGGAGATACGCAGTATTTT.

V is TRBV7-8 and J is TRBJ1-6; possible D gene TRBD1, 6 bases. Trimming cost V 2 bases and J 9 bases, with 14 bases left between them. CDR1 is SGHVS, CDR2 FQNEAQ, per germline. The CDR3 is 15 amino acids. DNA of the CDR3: TGTGCCAGCAGCTTACGGGGGGCGAGAGGTTCACCCCTCCACTTT. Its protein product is CASSLRGARGSPLHF.

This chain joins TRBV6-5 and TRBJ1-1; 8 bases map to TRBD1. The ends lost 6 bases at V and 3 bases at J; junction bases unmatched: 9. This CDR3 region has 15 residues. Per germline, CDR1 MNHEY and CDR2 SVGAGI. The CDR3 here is CASRTSDRGHTEAFF. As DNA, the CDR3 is TGTGCCAGCAGAACCTCAGACAGGGGCCACACTGAAGCTTTCTTT.

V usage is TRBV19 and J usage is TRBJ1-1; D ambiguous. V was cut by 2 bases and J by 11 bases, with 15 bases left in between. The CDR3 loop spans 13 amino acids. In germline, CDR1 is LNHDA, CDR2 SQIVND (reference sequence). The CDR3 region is CASSIKEGVGAFF. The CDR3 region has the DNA TGTGCCAGTAGTATAAAAGAGGGAGTCGGGGCTTTCTTT.

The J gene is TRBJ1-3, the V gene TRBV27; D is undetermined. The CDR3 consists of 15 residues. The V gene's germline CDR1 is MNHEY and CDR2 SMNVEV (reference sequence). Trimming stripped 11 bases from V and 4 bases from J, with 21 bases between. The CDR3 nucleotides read TGTGCCTGCGCAAGGAGCGGCTTTTCGGGAAACACCATATATTTT. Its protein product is CACARSGFSGNTIYF.

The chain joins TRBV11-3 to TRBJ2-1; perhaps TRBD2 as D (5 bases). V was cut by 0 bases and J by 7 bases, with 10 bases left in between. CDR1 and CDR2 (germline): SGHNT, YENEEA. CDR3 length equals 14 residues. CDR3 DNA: TGTGCCAGCAGCTTAGAGGCGGGCGTAAATGAGCAGTTCTTC. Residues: CASSLEAGVNEQFF.